These T cell receptor beta chains were read from a single sample in a study of blood T cells in healthy people across ages. TCRdb re-derived calls from the 5' RACE reads in MiXCR, one entry per CDR3 protein. The sample holds hundreds of thousands of distinct CDR3 sequences, about 53% seen once. The specimen sequenced was blood. These receptor sequences come from an elderly man in good health. The CDR3 runs from the conserved cysteine through the conserved F or W. Each record gives: clone size, V gene, J gene, D gene, CDR3 DNA, CDR3 protein. D genes are given only for firm matches. The size entry is marked missing in some rows and otherwise reads once, few, many or a size class.

clone_size: NA; v_call: TRBV3-1; j_call: TRBJ2-1; d_call: TRBD2; cdr3_nt: TGTGCCAGCAGCTTAAGCGGGAGCCGTGAGCAGTTCTTC; cdr3_aa: CASSLSGSREQFF
clone_size: few; v_call: TRBV5-1; j_call: TRBJ1-1; d_call: NA; cdr3_nt: TGCGCCAGCAGCCCTCCGAGGAACACTGAAGCTTTCTTT; cdr3_aa: CASSPPRNTEAFF
clone_size: NA; v_call: TRBV20-1; j_call: TRBJ2-5; d_call: NA; cdr3_nt: TGCAGTGCCAGAGAGGGAATCGGGACCCAGTACTTC; cdr3_aa: CSAREGIGTQYF
clone_size: few; v_call: TRBV27; j_call: TRBJ2-7; d_call: NA; cdr3_nt: TGTGCCAGCAGTTTAAGTAGGAGCTACGAGCAGTACTTC; cdr3_aa: CASSLSRSYEQYF
clone_size: many; v_call: TRBV7-2; j_call: TRBJ2-1; d_call: TRBD2; cdr3_nt: TGTGCCAGCAGCCGAGGACTAGCGAAAAACAATGAGCAGTTCTTC; cdr3_aa: CASSRGLAKNNEQFF
clone_size: once; v_call: TRBV6-2/TRBV6-3; j_call: TRBJ2-3; d_call: NA; cdr3_nt: TGTGCCAGCAGTTACCGAACTACAGGAGGGCCAGATACGCAGTATTTT; cdr3_aa: CASSYRTTGGPDTQYF
clone_size: many; v_call: TRBV29-1; j_call: TRBJ2-5; d_call: NA; cdr3_nt: TGCAGCGTTGGGACAGCAAAAGAGACCCAGTACTTC; cdr3_aa: CSVGTAKETQYF
clone_size: NA; v_call: TRBV20-1; j_call: TRBJ1-2; d_call: NA; cdr3_nt: TGCAGTGCTAGAGGGGAGAACTATGGCTACACCTTC; cdr3_aa: CSARGENYGYTF
clone_size: NA; v_call: TRBV6-6; j_call: TRBJ2-7; d_call: NA; cdr3_nt: TGTGCCAGCAGGCTCCCCGAATCATACGAGCAGTACTTC; cdr3_aa: CASRLPESYEQYF
clone_size: NA; v_call: TRBV24-1; j_call: TRBJ2-3; d_call: TRBD1; cdr3_nt: TGTGCCACCATGGGACAGGCGTGGGGCACAGATACGCAGTATTTT; cdr3_aa: CATMGQAWGTDTQYF
clone_size: NA; v_call: TRBV2; j_call: TRBJ2-7; d_call: NA; cdr3_nt: TGTGCCAGCCGGACGACGGGGGTCGAGCAGTACTTC; cdr3_aa: CASRTTGVEQYF
clone_size: NA; v_call: TRBV28; j_call: TRBJ2-3; d_call: NA; cdr3_nt: TGTGCCAGCAGTTACCCGGGGCTAGCCAACACAGATACGCAGTATTTT; cdr3_aa: CASSYPGLANTDTQYF
clone_size: NA; v_call: TRBV3-1; j_call: TRBJ2-1; d_call: NA; cdr3_nt: TGTGCCAGCAGCCACCAAGTCGGCAATGAGCAGTTCTTC; cdr3_aa: CASSHQVGNEQFF
clone_size: NA; v_call: TRBV25-1; j_call: TRBJ2-7; d_call: NA; cdr3_nt: TGTGCCAGCAGTGACCCTGGACAGCTCTACGAGCAGTACTTC; cdr3_aa: CASSDPGQLYEQYF
clone_size: NA; v_call: TRBV20-1; j_call: TRBJ1-1; d_call: NA; cdr3_nt: TGCAGTGCCCGACCGACGAGCACTGAAGCTTTCTTT; cdr3_aa: CSARPTSTEAFF
clone_size: NA; v_call: TRBV4-1; j_call: TRBJ1-2; d_call: NA; cdr3_nt: TGCGCCAGCAGCCAAGTCGGGACCGGGTATGGCTACACCTTC; cdr3_aa: CASSQVGTGYGYTF
clone_size: NA; v_call: TRBV11-2; j_call: TRBJ2-6; d_call: NA; cdr3_nt: TGTGCCAGCAGCTCACTACAGAGGGTTTCTGGGGCCAACGTCCTGACTTTC; cdr3_aa: CASSSLQRVSGANVLTF
clone_size: NA; v_call: TRBV2; j_call: TRBJ2-1; d_call: NA; cdr3_nt: TGTGCCAGCAGTGAACGAGGTAGCAGACATGAGCAGTTCTTC; cdr3_aa: CASSERGSRHEQFF
clone_size: NA; v_call: TRBV7-4; j_call: TRBJ2-5; d_call: NA; cdr3_nt: TGTGCCAGCAGCTTCCGGTGGGTGGAGACCCAGTACTTC; cdr3_aa: CASSFRWVETQYF
clone_size: NA; v_call: TRBV7-8; j_call: TRBJ2-5; d_call: NA; cdr3_nt: TGTGCCAGCAGTACACGAATTACGATTCAAGAGACCCAGTACTTC; cdr3_aa: CASSTRITIQETQYF
clone_size: NA; v_call: TRBV12-3/TRBV12-4; j_call: TRBJ2-1; d_call: NA; cdr3_nt: TGTGCCAGCAGTTTAATCTTCCGGGGTTTGTACAATGAGCAGTTCTTC; cdr3_aa: CASSLIFRGLYNEQFF
clone_size: few; v_call: TRBV11-1; j_call: TRBJ1-1; d_call: NA; cdr3_nt: TGTGCCAGCAGCTTATCGAACACTGAAGCTTTCTTT; cdr3_aa: CASSLSNTEAFF
clone_size: NA; v_call: TRBV5-1; j_call: TRBJ2-4; d_call: NA; cdr3_nt: TGCGCCAGCAGTTTAACTAGAGTCGGCATTCAGTACTTC; cdr3_aa: CASSLTRVGIQYF
clone_size: few; v_call: TRBV24-1; j_call: TRBJ2-2; d_call: NA; cdr3_nt: TGTGCCACCAGTGATAGGAGCAGCAGACACACCGGGGAGCTGTTTTTT; cdr3_aa: CATSDRSSRHTGELFF
clone_size: NA; v_call: TRBV6-2/TRBV6-3; j_call: TRBJ1-5; d_call: NA; cdr3_nt: TGTGCCACCGGGTCGGCAGGGTCGCAACGGGGGGGTCAGCCCCAGCATTTT; cdr3_aa: CATGSAGSQRGGQPQHF
clone_size: NA; v_call: TRBV20-1; j_call: TRBJ2-1; d_call: TRBD2; cdr3_nt: TGCAGTGCATTGGGGTGGACTAGCGGCCTTTACAATGAGCAGTTCTTC; cdr3_aa: CSALGWTSGLYNEQFF
clone_size: few; v_call: TRBV29-1; j_call: TRBJ2-3; d_call: TRBD2; cdr3_nt: TGCAGCGTTGAGGGCCGCGGGAGGGGGAGATACGCGTATTTT; cdr3_aa: CSVEGRGRGRYAYF
clone_size: NA; v_call: TRBV29-1; j_call: TRBJ2-7; d_call: TRBD1; cdr3_nt: TGCAGCGTCTGGGGGACAGGGGGCTACGAGCAGTACTTC; cdr3_aa: CSVWGTGGYEQYF
clone_size: few; v_call: TRBV6-1; j_call: TRBJ1-2; d_call: TRBD1; cdr3_nt: TGTGCCAGCAGTGAGGGCACCGGGACAGGCTATGGCTACACCTTC; cdr3_aa: CASSEGTGTGYGYTF
clone_size: NA; v_call: TRBV5-1; j_call: TRBJ2-7; d_call: NA; cdr3_nt: TGCGCCAGCAGCTTAGCCCCCGCGGCGGCTTACGAGCAGTACTTC; cdr3_aa: CASSLAPAAAYEQYF
clone_size: few; v_call: TRBV29-1; j_call: TRBJ2-3; d_call: TRBD2; cdr3_nt: TGCAGCGTTGAAGGGACTAGCGGGAACGAATACGCGTATTTT; cdr3_aa: CSVEGTSGNEYAYF
clone_size: many; v_call: TRBV3-1; j_call: TRBJ2-1; d_call: TRBD2; cdr3_nt: TGTGCCAGCAGCCTCGGACTAGTTCAGGGTGAGCAGTTCTTC; cdr3_aa: CASSLGLVQGEQFF
clone_size: NA; v_call: TRBV28; j_call: TRBJ2-4; d_call: NA; cdr3_nt: TGTGCCAGCAGTTTAGTTAAAAACATTCAGTACTTC; cdr3_aa: CASSLVKNIQYF
clone_size: NA; v_call: TRBV10-3; j_call: TRBJ2-7; d_call: TRBD1; cdr3_nt: TGTGCCATCAGGCCGGGACAGGGGGGGTACGAGCAGTACTTC; cdr3_aa: CAIRPGQGGYEQYF
clone_size: NA; v_call: TRBV20-1; j_call: TRBJ2-1; d_call: NA; cdr3_nt: TGCAGTGCTAGAGGGGGCGGGCAGAATGAGCAGTTCTTC; cdr3_aa: CSARGGGQNEQFF
clone_size: NA; v_call: TRBV7-8; j_call: TRBJ2-7; d_call: NA; cdr3_nt: TGTGCCAGCAGCTTAGAAATCGTCAGCGGCTACGAGCAGTACTTC; cdr3_aa: CASSLEIVSGYEQYF
clone_size: NA; v_call: TRBV9; j_call: TRBJ2-5; d_call: NA; cdr3_nt: TGTGCCAGCAGCGTAGACAGCGCCCAATCCGGGACCCAGTACTTC; cdr3_aa: CASSVDSAQSGTQYF
clone_size: NA; v_call: TRBV20-1; j_call: TRBJ1-5; d_call: TRBD1; cdr3_nt: TGCAGTGCAACAGGGGGCGCCGGGAATCAGCCCCAGCATTTT; cdr3_aa: CSATGGAGNQPQHF
clone_size: few; v_call: TRBV4-1; j_call: TRBJ2-3; d_call: NA; cdr3_nt: TGCGCCAGCAGCCCCAGAGAGGGCTCATACGCGTATTTT; cdr3_aa: CASSPREGSYAYF
clone_size: few; v_call: TRBV3-1; j_call: TRBJ2-7; d_call: NA; cdr3_nt: TGTGCCAGCAGCCCCCGGTACTTATCCTACGAGCAGTACTTC; cdr3_aa: CASSPRYLSYEQYF
clone_size: NA; v_call: TRBV3-1; j_call: TRBJ2-1; d_call: NA; cdr3_nt: TGTGCCAGCAGCCAAGCTTCGTCCGTGCAGTTCTTC; cdr3_aa: CASSQASSVQFF
clone_size: NA; v_call: TRBV2; j_call: TRBJ1-2; d_call: NA; cdr3_nt: TGTGCCAGCAGGGATACAGCTAACTATGGCTACACCTTC; cdr3_aa: CASRDTANYGYTF
clone_size: NA; v_call: TRBV6-2/TRBV6-3; j_call: TRBJ2-1; d_call: NA; cdr3_nt: TGTGCCAGCAGTCGGAACTACAATGAGCAGTTCTTC; cdr3_aa: CASSRNYNEQFF
clone_size: few; v_call: TRBV20-1; j_call: TRBJ1-6; d_call: NA; cdr3_nt: TGCAGTGCTAGGGACAGTTATAATTCACCCCTCCACTTT; cdr3_aa: CSARDSYNSPLHF
clone_size: NA; v_call: TRBV18; j_call: TRBJ2-4; d_call: NA; cdr3_nt: TGTGCCAGCGCTAAGGAGGGCATTCAGTACTTC; cdr3_aa: CASAKEGIQYF
clone_size: NA; v_call: TRBV28; j_call: TRBJ2-4; d_call: NA; cdr3_nt: TGTGCCAGCACCGTGGGGGCTCTAGCCAAAAACATTCAGTACTTC; cdr3_aa: CASTVGALAKNIQYF
clone_size: NA; v_call: TRBV12-5; j_call: TRBJ2-6; d_call: TRBD1; cdr3_nt: TGTGCTAGTGGTTCGGAGGACAGGGGGACTGGGGCCAACGTCCTGACTTTC; cdr3_aa: CASGSEDRGTGANVLTF
clone_size: NA; v_call: TRBV7-8; j_call: TRBJ1-1; d_call: TRBD1; cdr3_nt: TGTGCCAGCAGCTTTGGACAGGGAGAAGCTTTCTTT; cdr3_aa: CASSFGQGEAFF
clone_size: NA; v_call: TRBV6-5; j_call: TRBJ1-1; d_call: NA; cdr3_nt: TGTGCCAGCAGTTATTATCTCGGGACTGTGCTGAACACTGAAGCTTTCTTT; cdr3_aa: CASSYYLGTVLNTEAFF
clone_size: many; v_call: TRBV7-9; j_call: TRBJ1-2; d_call: TRBD1; cdr3_nt: TGTGCCAGCAGCCCCCGGGACAGGGTCGAAGAGGGATTTTTTTCTAACTATGGCTACACCTTC; cdr3_aa: CASSPRDRVEEGFFSNYGYTF
clone_size: few; v_call: TRBV7-9; j_call: TRBJ2-7; d_call: NA; cdr3_nt: TGTGCCAGCAGCCCAGCGGCAGAGCAGTACTTC; cdr3_aa: CASSPAAEQYF
clone_size: NA; v_call: TRBV18; j_call: TRBJ1-2; d_call: NA; cdr3_nt: TGTGCCAGCTCTCCCGACGGGTCCGGCTATGGCTACACCTTC; cdr3_aa: CASSPDGSGYGYTF
clone_size: NA; v_call: TRBV5-1; j_call: TRBJ1-5; d_call: NA; cdr3_nt: TGCGCCAGCAGCAACCTGGGGGGACAGCCCCAGCATTTT; cdr3_aa: CASSNLGGQPQHF
clone_size: NA; v_call: TRBV5-1; j_call: TRBJ2-1; d_call: TRBD1; cdr3_nt: TGCGCCAGCAGCTTGAGTCCGACAGGGTTAAGCAATGAGCAGTTCTTC; cdr3_aa: CASSLSPTGLSNEQFF